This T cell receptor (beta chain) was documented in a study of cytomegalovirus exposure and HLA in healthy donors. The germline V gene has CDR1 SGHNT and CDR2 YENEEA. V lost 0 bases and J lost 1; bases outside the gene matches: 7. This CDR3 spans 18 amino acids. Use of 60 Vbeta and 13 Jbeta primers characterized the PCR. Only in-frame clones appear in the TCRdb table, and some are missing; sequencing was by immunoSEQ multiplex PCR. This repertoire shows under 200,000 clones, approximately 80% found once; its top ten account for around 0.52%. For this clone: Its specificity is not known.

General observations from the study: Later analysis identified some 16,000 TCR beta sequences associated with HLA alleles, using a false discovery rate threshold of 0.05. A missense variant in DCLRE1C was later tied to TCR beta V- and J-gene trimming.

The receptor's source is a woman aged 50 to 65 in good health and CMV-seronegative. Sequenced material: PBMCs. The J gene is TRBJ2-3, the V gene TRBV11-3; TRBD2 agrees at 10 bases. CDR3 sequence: CASSLDNGLAAGTDTQYF. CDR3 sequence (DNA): TGTGCCAGCAGCTTAGATAACGGACTAGCGGCCGGCACAGATACGCAGTATTTT.